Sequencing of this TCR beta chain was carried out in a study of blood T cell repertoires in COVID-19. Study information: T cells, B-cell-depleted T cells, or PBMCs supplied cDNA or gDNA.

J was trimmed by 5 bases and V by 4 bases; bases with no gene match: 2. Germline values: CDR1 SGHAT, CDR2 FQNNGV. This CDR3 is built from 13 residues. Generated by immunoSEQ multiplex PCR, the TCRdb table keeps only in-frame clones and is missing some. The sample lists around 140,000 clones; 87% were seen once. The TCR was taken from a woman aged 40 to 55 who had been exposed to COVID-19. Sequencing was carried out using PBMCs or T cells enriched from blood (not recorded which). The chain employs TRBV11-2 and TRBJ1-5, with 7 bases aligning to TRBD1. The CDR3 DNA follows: TGTGCCAGCAGCTCCACAGGGGATCAGCCCCAGCATTTT. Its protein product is CASSSTGDQPQHF.